One sample yielded the 8 T cell receptor beta chains listed below, sequenced in a study of control samples from healthy donors and cancer patients. Measured with immunoSEQ multiplex PCR; TCRdb has only the in-frame clones, and not every one. The data contain tens of thousands of clones, around 87% of them singletons. The sample was PBMCs. The receptors here all came from a woman aged 55-69 years with lung cancer.

In DNA, the CDR3 is TGCGCCAGCAGCTTTACAGGGGGCGATGAAGCTTTCTTT. It encodes CASSFTGGDEAFF. The chain carries TRBV5-1 and TRBJ1-1, with 9 nucleotides matching TRBD1. Per germline, CDR1 SGHRS and CDR2 YFSETQ. The CDR3 consists of 13 residues. Losses at the gene ends were 2 bases for V and 7 bases for J; bases not matched to a gene: 3.

The V gene is TRBV6-5, the J gene TRBJ1-1; weak D call: TRBD1 (6 bases). This CDR3 has 13 residues. Trimming took off 8 bases at V and 1 base at J, with 11 bases between the two ends. Germline CDR1 and CDR2: MNHEY and SVGAGI. CDR3 bases: TGTGCCAGCTGGTGGACAGAGAACACTGAAGCTTTCTTT. It is translated as CASWWTENTEAFF.

Sample share makes this clone medium-sized. Here the CDR3 reads CASSAHVVASGQFF. CDR3 nucleotides: TGTGCCAGCAGCGCCCACGTCGTAGCTAGCGGGCAGTTCTTC. The rearrangement uses TRBV7-9 and TRBJ2-1; TRBD2 matches 7 bases. The CDR3 is 14 amino acids. Trimming at V came to 5 bases and at J to 12 bases, leaving 13 bases not matched to a gene. In germline, CDR1 is SEHNR, CDR2 FQNEAQ (reference sequence).

V usage is TRBV2 and J usage is TRBJ2-7; D ambiguous. The CDR3 runs to 13 residues. The germline CDR1 and CDR2 sequences are SNHLY and FYNNEI. The V end lost 8 bases, the J end lost 4 bases, and 15 bases lay between the germline ends. The CDR3 DNA sequence: TGTGCCAGCGGGGAACCCTGGGCTTACGAGCAGTACTTC. The encoded protein is CASGEPWAYEQYF.

This rearrangement joins TRBV9 to TRBJ2-7, with a weak D call TRBD1 (6 bases). CDR1 is SGDLS, CDR2 YYNGEE, per germline. V lost 1 base and J 5 bases, leaving 16 bases between the germline ends. CDR3 size: 15 residues. CDR3 sequence: CASSVSTGKPDEQYF. As DNA, the CDR3 is TGTGCCAGCAGCGTATCAACAGGGAAACCGGACGAGCAGTACTTC.

The gene calls are TRBV27 and TRBJ1-2, with D perhaps matching TRBD1 (5 bases). The CDR3 extends over 14 amino acids. Germline loops: CDR1 MNHEY, CDR2 SMNVEV (reference sequence). The V end lost 2 bases, the J end lost 3 bases, and 10 bases lay between the germline ends. This CDR3 reads CASSLRLGDYGYTF. The CDR3 DNA reads as TGTGCCAGCAGTTTAAGGTTAGGGGACTATGGCTACACCTTC.

This chain joins TRBV3-1 (or the pseudogene TRBV3-2) and TRBJ1-5; D perhaps matches TRBD1 (5 bases). The CDR3 is 14 residues long. Trimming took 3 bases from V and 5 from J, leaving 11 bases between them. CDR1 LGHDT and CDR2 YNNKEL come from the germline V gene (reference sequence). CDR3 loop: CASSQSGSHQPQHF. The CDR3 DNA reads TGTGCCAGCAGCCAGTCAGGGAGCCATCAGCCCCAGCATTTT.

Of note for this clone: Germline is not matched at one junction end, which may reflect a read error. The genes are TRBV27 and TRBJ1-3, with D unclear. CDR1 is MNHEY, CDR2 SMNVEV, per germline (reference sequence). CDR3 length: 13 amino acids. The CDR3 is CASSFIDGDTIYF. CDR3 sequence (DNA): TGTGCCAGCAGTTTTATTGATGGAGACACCATATATTTT.